The 18 T cell receptor beta chains reported below all come from one sample, sequenced in a study of identical twins. TCRdb reprocessed the 5' RACE reads via MiXCR and lists one record per CDR3 protein. In the table there are about 920,000 distinct CDR3 sequences, around an eighth of which are singletons. This sample also belongs to another study, concerning yellow fever vaccine responses in identical twins.

The specimen was PBMCs. Every receptor here comes from a young woman in good health.

The CDR3 region has the DNA TGTGCCAGCAGTTTTGTGAGCGGGGACTACAATGAGCAGTTCTTC. Translation gives CASSFVSGDYNEQFF. This chain links TRBV12-3 or TRBV12-4 with TRBJ2-1; 7 bases line up with TRBD2. V shed 3 bases and J 3 bases; nucleotides not matched to a gene: 5. The CDR3 is made up of 15 amino acids.

There are a few counts of this clonotype. The chain carries TRBV24-1 and TRBJ2-1; D not certain. Germline loops: CDR1 KGHDR, CDR2 SFDVKD. Deletions cut 4 bases from V and 7 bases from J, with 13 bases between. This CDR3 has 14 residues. The CDR3 DNA follows: TGTGCCACCAGTGAAAGTCTCGATAGAAATGAGCAGTTCTTC. It translates to CATSESLDRNEQFF.

This clonotype was found many times. V gene TRBV10-2 combines with J gene TRBJ2-7, with 7 bases fitting TRBD2. CDR3 size: 16 residues. Unmatched junction bases numbered 10, after V lost 3 bases and J lost 2 bases. CDR1 and CDR2 (germline): WSHSY, SAAADI. In DNA, the CDR3 is TGCGCCAGCAGTGACTGGGGGGGGGTACGTCCCTACGAGCAGTACGTC. This sequence encodes CASSDWGGVRPYEQYV.

V usage is TRBV6-1 and J usage is TRBJ2-7; unclear D gene. The CDR3 contains 12 residues. V shed 2 bases and J shed 6 bases, with 8 bases lying between them. Germline lookup yields CDR1 MNHNS and CDR2 SASEGT. In nucleotides, the CDR3 is TGTGCCAGCAGTGAAACGCTTACCGAGCAGTACGTC. Translation gives CASSETLTEQYV.

This clonotype was detected only a few times. J is TRBJ2-6 and V is TRBV7-8; D is unclear. Per germline, CDR1 SGHVS and CDR2 FQNEAQ. The CDR3 runs 20 residues. The V end was cut by 4 bases, the J end by 0 bases, with 22 bases between. CDR3 region: CASSSQRRPSPHSGANVLTF. CDR3 DNA sequence: TGTGCCAGCAGCTCCCAGAGACGTCCAAGTCCCCACTCTGGGGCCAACGTCCTGACTTTC. Complete variable domain (other parts from reference TRBV7-8 and TRBJ2-6): GAGVSQSPRYKVAKRGQDVALRCDPISGHVSLFWYQQALGQGPEFLTYFQNEAQLDKSGLPSDRFFAERPEGSVSTLKIQRTQQEDSAVYLCASSSQRRPSPHSGANVLTFGAGSRLTVL.

This clonotype was found a few times. The chain couples TRBV2 to TRBJ2-3; D possibly corresponds to TRBD1 (6 bases). This CDR3 is 13 amino acids long. Germline values: CDR1 SNHLY, CDR2 FYNNEI. Trimming left V 7 bases short and J 6 bases short, with 14 bases between. The chain's CDR3 is CASIQQGGDTQYF. The CDR3 DNA follows: TGTGCCAGCATACAACAGGGTGGCGATACGCAGTATTTT.

This clonotype was seen a few times. The J gene is TRBJ2-4, the V gene TRBV5-1; 7 nucleotides align to TRBD1. Germline lookup yields CDR1 SGHRS and CDR2 YFSETQ. The J segment lost 6 bases and the V segment lost 4 bases, leaving 10 bases of the junction unmatched. The CDR3 consists of 15 residues. The CDR3 bases are TGCGCCAGCAGCGAGGTTACAGGGGAAGGAAACATTCAGTACTTC. This sequence encodes CASSEVTGEGNIQYF.

V gene TRBV5-6 combines with J gene TRBJ2-3; the D is unclear. CDR1 and CDR2 (germline): SGHDT, YYEEEE. The CDR3 length is 15 residues. Between the trimmed V and J ends, which lost 5 bases and 4 bases, there was a span of 17 bases. In nucleotides, the CDR3 is TGTGCCAGCAGGCGAGAGGTTGTTGGCCCAGATACGCAGTATTTT. Amino acids: CASRREVVGPDTQYF. The full variable domain, its missing parts supplied by reference TRBV5-6 and TRBJ2-3, is DAGVTQSPTHLIKTRGQQVTLRCSPKSGHDTVSWYQQALGQGPQFIFQYYEEEERQRGNFPDRFSGHQFPNYSSELNVNALLLGDSALYLCASRREVVGPDTQYFGPGTRLTVL.

The sample holds many counts of this clonotype. This chain uses TRBV7-9 with TRBJ1-2, with D hard to call. The V gene lost 5 bases and the J gene lost 5 bases, with 15 bases spanning the gap. Looked up from germline, CDR1 is SEHNR and CDR2 is FQNEAQ (reference sequence). This CDR3 comprises 14 residues. The CDR3 nucleotides are TGTGCCAGCAGCCCCTACACAGAACTATATGGCTACACCTTC. This sequence encodes CASSPYTELYGYTF. Full variable domain (outside the CDR3, taken from reference TRBV7-9 and TRBJ1-2): DTGVSQNPRHKITKRGQNVTFRCDPISEHNRLYWYRQTLGQGPEFLTYFQNEAQLEKSRLLSDRFSAERPKGSFSTLEIQRTEQGDSAMYLCASSPYTELYGYTFGSGTRLTVV.

This clonotype has more than one count but fewer than ten. The CDR3 DNA reads as TGTGCCATCAGTGAAAGGTTTGGCCCCGGGGAGCTGTTTTTT. Translation: CAISERFGPGELFF. The rearrangement links TRBV10-3 to TRBJ2-2, with D hard to call. Germline CDR1 reads ENHRY; CDR2 reads SYGVKD. This CDR3 has 14 residues. The V end was cut by 3 bases, the J end by 6 bases, with 11 bases between.

This rearrangement joins TRBV20-1 to TRBJ2-7; D is uncertain. Germline assignment: CDR1 DFQATT and CDR2 SNEGSKA (reference sequence). Trimming cost V 7 bases and J 1 base, with 17 bases left between them. This CDR3 spans 14 amino acids. CDR3 nucleotides: TGCAGTGTTAAAGGTCGGCCGTCTTCCTACGAGCAGTACTTC. Its protein is CSVKGRPSSYEQYF.

This clonotype was observed a few times. The chain couples TRBV28 to TRBJ1-6; a weak D match, TRBD1 (6 bases). Trimming removed 3 bases at V and 8 bases at J, with 20 bases between. CDR1 and CDR2 (germline): MDHEN, SYDVKM. This CDR3 has 17 amino acids. CDR3 sequence: CASSFGLIGQSHSPLHF. The CDR3 DNA follows: TGTGCCAGCAGTTTTGGACTTATCGGACAGAGCCATTCACCCCTCCACTTT.

This chain joins TRBV11-3 and TRBJ1-2, with D hard to call. CDR1 and CDR2 (germline): SGHNT, YENEEA. With 7 bases removed from V and 4 bases from J, the gap between germline ends came to 7 bases. The CDR3 contains 11 residues. The chain's CDR3 is CASINSYGYTF. DNA for the CDR3: TGTGCCAGCATCAACAGCTATGGCTACACCTTC. The whole variable domain, filled in from reference TRBV11-3 and TRBJ1-2, reads EAGVVQSPRYKIIEKKQPVAFWCNPISGHNTLYWYLQNLGQGPELLIRYENEEAVDDSQLPKDRFSAERLKGVDSTLKIQPAELGDSAVYLCASINSYGYTFGSGTRLTVV.

This clonotype was observed many times. The chain carries TRBV25-1 and TRBJ1-1; tentatively, D is TRBD1 (6 bases). The CDR3 runs 13 residues. CDR1 and CDR2 from the germline V gene are MGHDK and SYGVNS. Trimming took 7 bases from V and 5 from J, leaving 14 bases between them. This CDR3 reads CASIGWGRTEAFF. The CDR3 nucleotides are TGTGCCAGCATTGGATGGGGGCGTACTGAAGCTTTCTTT.

V is TRBV7-9 and J is TRBJ2-5; TRBD1 agrees at 8 bases. V was clipped by 6 bases and J by 0 bases; unmatched bases: 9. The CDR3 runs 16 residues. Germline values: CDR1 SEHNR, CDR2 FQNEAQ (reference sequence). The CDR3 spells CASSPGQGEYQETQYF. CDR3 DNA: TGTGCCAGCAGTCCAGGACAGGGAGAGTACCAAGAGACCCAGTACTTC.

The table lists this clonotype with a few counts. The chain recombines TRBV3-1 with TRBJ1-2, with 9 bases lining up with TRBD1. Unmatched junction bases numbered 4, after V lost 1 base and J lost 4 bases. CDR1 LGHDT and CDR2 YNNKEL come from the germline V gene (reference sequence). The CDR3 extends over 15 amino acids. The CDR3 DNA sequence: TGTGCCAGCAGCCAAGGGGACAGGGTCAGCTATGGCTACACCTTC. This codes for CASSQGDRVSYGYTF.

The chain uses TRBV20-1 and TRBJ2-3, with a possible D match to TRBD2 (6 bases). The CDR3 sequence is 16 residues long. Germline CDR1 reads DFQATT; CDR2 reads SNEGSKA (reference sequence). Between the trimmed V and J ends, which lost 0 bases and 2 bases, there was a span of 15 bases. CDR3 DNA sequence: TGCAGTGCTAGAGATTACGCGCGGGGAACCACAGATACGCAGTATTTT. It translates to CSARDYARGTTDTQYF.

This clonotype was detected ten times or more. The chain links TRBV20-1 to TRBJ1-6, with 7 bases aligning to TRBD1. The CDR3 consists of 15 residues. With V trimmed by 4 bases and J by 7 bases, 10 bases remained unmatched. Germline V CDR1 and CDR2: DFQATT, SNEGSKA (reference sequence). The CDR3 nucleotides read TGCAGTGCTAAACTCGCGACAGGGAGAAATTCACCCCTCCACTTT. It encodes CSAKLATGRNSPLHF.